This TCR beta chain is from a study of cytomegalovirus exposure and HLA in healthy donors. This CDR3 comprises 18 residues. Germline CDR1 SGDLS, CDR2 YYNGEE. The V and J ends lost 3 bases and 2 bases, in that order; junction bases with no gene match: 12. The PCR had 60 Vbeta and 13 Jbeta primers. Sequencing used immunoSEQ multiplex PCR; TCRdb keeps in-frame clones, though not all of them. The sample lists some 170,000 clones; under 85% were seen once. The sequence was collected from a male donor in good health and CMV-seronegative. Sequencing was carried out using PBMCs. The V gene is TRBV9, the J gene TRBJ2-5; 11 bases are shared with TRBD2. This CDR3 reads CASSAHSSGRTFQETQYF. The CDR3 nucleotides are TGTGCCAGCAGCGCTCATTCTAGCGGGAGGACCTTTCAAGAGACCCAGTACTTC.